This entry concerns a single T cell receptor beta chain. Method: immunoSEQ multiplex PCR; TCRdb's copy keeps in-frame clones and lacks some. The sample has fewer than 100,000 clones, around 90% seen once; the top ten hold 0.27%. This sample stems from a study of technical replicates of blood from four donors. The V end lost 6 bases, the J end lost 5 bases, and 16 bases lay between the germline ends. There are 14 residues in the CDR3. Germline values: CDR1 LNHDA, CDR2 SQIVND (reference sequence). The chain uses TRBV19 and TRBJ1-1, with D possibly being TRBD1 (5 bases). The receptor comes from a human donor in good health. The specimen was T cells isolated from PBMCs. The DNA of the CDR3 is TGTGCCAGTAGCCCTTATGCGGGGCGTACTGAAGCTTTCTTT. This codes for CASSPYAGRTEAFF. Using reference TRBV19 and TRBJ1-1 for the parts outside the CDR3, the full variable domain is DGGITQSPKYLFRKEGQNVTLSCEQNLNHDAMYWYRQDPGQGLRLIYYSQIVNDFQKGDIAEGYSVSREKKESFPLTVTSAQKNPTAFYLCASSPYAGRTEAFFGQGTRLTVV.